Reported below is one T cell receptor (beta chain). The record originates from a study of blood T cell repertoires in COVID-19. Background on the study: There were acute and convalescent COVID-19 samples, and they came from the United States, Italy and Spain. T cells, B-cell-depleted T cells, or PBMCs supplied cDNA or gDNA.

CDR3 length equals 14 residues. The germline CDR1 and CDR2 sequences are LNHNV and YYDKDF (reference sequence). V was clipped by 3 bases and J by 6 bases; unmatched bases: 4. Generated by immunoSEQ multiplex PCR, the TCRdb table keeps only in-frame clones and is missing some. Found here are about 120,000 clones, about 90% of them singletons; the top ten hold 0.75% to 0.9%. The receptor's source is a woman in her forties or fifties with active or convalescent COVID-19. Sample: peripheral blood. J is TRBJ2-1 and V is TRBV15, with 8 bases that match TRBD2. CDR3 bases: TGTGCCACCAGCAGGCCACTAGCGGCCAATGAGCAGTTCTTC. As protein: CATSRPLAANEQFF.